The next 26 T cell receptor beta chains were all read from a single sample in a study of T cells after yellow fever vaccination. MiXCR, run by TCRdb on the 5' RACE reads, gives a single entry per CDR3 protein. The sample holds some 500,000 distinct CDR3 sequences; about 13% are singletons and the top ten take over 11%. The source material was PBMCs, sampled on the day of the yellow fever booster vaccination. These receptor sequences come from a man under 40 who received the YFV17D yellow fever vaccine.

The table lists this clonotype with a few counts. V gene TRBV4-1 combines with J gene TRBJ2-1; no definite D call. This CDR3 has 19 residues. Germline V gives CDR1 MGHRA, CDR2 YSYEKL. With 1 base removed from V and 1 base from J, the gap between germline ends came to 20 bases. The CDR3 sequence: CASSQGTVGRSRSYNEQFF. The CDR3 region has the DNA TGCGCCAGCAGCCAAGGGACGGTTGGGCGGAGTAGGTCCTACAATGAGCAGTTCTTC.

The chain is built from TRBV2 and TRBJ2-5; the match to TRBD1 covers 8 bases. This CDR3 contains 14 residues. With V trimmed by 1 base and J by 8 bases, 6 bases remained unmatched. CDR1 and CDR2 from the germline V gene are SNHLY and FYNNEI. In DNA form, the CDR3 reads TGTGCCAGCAGTGAAGGATTTGGACAGGGCACCCAGTACTTC. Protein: CASSEGFGQGTQYF.

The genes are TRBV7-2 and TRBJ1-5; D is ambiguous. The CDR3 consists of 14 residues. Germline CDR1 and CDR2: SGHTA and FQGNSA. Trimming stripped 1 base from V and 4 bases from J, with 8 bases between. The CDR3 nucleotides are TGTGCCAGCAGCTTAGGGAGAACAAATCAGCCCCAGCATTTT. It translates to CASSLGRTNQPQHF.

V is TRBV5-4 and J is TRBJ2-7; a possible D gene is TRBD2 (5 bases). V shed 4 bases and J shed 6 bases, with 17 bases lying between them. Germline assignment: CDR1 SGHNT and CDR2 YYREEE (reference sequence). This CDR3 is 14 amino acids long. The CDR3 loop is CASSELNSRGEQYF. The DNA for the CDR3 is TGTGCCAGCAGCGAGCTCAACTCTCGGGGCGAGCAGTACTTC.

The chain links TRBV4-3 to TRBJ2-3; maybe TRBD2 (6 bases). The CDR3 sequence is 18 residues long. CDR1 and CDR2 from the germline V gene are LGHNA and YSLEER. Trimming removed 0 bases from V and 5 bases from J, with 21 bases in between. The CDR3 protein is CASSQDRISGGRQDTQYF. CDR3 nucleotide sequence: TGCGCCAGCAGCCAAGATCGGATTAGCGGAGGCAGGCAAGATACGCAGTATTTT.

This chain's CDR3 is CASSSSGFEQFF. In nucleotides, the CDR3 is TGTGCCAGCAGCTCCTCAGGGTTTGAGCAGTTCTTC. The chain has TRBV6-5 and TRBJ2-1; a possible D gene is TRBD1 (5 bases). Trimming stripped 6 bases from V and 9 bases from J, with 12 bases between. The germline CDR1 and CDR2 sequences are MNHEY and SVGAGI. The CDR3 spans 12 residues.

CDR3 DNA sequence: TGTGCCAGCAGTGAAGTGGATACGCAGTATTTT. Translated, it gives CASSEVDTQYF. J is TRBJ2-3 and V is TRBV2; D is undetermined. Trimming left V 1 base short and J 6 bases short, with 2 bases between. The CDR3 extends over 11 amino acids. Germline values: CDR1 SNHLY, CDR2 FYNNEI.

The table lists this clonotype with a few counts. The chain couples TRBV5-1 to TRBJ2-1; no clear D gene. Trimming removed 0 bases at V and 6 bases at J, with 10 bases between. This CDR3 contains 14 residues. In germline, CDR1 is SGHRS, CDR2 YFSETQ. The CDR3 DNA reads TGCGCCAGCAGCTTGGAAATGGGTGGCAATGAGCAGTTCTTC. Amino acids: CASSLEMGGNEQFF.

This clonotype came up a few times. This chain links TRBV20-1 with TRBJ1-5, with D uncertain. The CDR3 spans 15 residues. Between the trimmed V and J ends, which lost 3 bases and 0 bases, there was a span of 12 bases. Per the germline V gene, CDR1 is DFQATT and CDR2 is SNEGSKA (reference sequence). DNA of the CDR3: TGCAGTGCTAGTTTCGGGAAGCATAGCAATCAGCCCCAGCATTTT. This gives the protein CSASFGKHSNQPQHF.

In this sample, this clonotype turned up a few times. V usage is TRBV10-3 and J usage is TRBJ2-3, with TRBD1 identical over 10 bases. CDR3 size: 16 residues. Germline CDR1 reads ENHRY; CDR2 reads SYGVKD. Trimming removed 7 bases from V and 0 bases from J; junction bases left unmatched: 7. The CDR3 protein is CAIKQTGGVSTDTQYF. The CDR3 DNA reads TGTGCCATCAAGCAGACAGGGGGCGTTAGCACAGATACGCAGTATTTT.

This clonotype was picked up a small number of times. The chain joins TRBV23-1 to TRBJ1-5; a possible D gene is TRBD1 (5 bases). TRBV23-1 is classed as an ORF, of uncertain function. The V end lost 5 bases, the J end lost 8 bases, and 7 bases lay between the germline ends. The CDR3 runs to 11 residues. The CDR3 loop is CASSWGEPQHF. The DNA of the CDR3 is TGCGCCAGCAGTTGGGGGGAGCCCCAGCATTTT.

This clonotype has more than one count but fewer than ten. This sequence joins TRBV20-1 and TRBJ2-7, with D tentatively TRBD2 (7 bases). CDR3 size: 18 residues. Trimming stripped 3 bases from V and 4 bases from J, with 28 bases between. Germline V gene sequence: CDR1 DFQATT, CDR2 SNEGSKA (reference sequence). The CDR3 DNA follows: TGCAGTGCTAGGGGGGGGCCGGGGGCAGCCAAGACTATTTACGAGCAGTACTTC. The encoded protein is CSARGGPGAAKTIYEQYF.

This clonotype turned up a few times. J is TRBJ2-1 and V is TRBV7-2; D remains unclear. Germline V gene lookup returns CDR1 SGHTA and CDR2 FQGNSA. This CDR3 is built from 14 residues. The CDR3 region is CATRAANSYNEQFF. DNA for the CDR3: TGTGCAACCCGGGCGGCAAACTCCTACAATGAGCAGTTCTTC.

The CDR3 spells CSARERDRVNSPLHF. The CDR3 DNA is TGCAGTGCTAGAGAACGGGACAGGGTAAATTCACCCCTCCACTTT. The chain uses TRBV20-1 and TRBJ1-6; 9 bases match TRBD1. CDR1 is DFQATT, CDR2 SNEGSKA, per germline (reference sequence). This CDR3 has 15 amino acids. J gave up 7 bases and V 0 bases, and 4 bases lay outside the gene matches.

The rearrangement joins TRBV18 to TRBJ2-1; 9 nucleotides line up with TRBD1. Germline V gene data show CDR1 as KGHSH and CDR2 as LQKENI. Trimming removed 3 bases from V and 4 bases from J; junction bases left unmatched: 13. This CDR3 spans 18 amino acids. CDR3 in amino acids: CASSPNPGTGQLYNEQFF. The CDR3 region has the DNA TGTGCCAGCTCACCCAATCCCGGGACAGGGCAGTTGTACAATGAGCAGTTCTTC.

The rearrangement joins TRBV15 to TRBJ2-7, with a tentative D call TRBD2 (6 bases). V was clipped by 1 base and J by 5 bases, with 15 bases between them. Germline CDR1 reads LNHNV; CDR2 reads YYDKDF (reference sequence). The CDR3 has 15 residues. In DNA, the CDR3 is TGTGCCACCAGCAGAGCCGGTAGCGGTCACCACGAGCAGTACTTC. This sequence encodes CATSRAGSGHHEQYF.

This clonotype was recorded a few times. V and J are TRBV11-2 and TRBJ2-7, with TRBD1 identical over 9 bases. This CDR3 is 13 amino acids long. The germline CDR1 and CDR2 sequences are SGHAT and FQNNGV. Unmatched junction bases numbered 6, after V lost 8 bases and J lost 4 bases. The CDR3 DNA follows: TGTGCCAGCGGCCCGGGACAGGGATACGAGCAGTACTTC. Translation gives CASGPGQGYEQYF.

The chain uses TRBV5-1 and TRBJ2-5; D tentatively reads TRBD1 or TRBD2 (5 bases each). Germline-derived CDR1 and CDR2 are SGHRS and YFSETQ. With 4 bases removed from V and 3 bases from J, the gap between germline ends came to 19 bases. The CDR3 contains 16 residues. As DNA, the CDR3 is TGCGCCAGCAGCAGGGCGGGCGACAGCGTAGAAGAGACCCAGTACTTC. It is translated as CASSRAGDSVEETQYF.

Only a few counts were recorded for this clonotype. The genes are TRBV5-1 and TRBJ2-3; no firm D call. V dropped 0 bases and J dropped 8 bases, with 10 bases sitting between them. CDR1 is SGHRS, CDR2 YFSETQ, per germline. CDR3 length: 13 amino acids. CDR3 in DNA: TGCGCCAGCAGCTTGGAGGGCGGCCCTACGCAGTATTTT. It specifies CASSLEGGPTQYF.

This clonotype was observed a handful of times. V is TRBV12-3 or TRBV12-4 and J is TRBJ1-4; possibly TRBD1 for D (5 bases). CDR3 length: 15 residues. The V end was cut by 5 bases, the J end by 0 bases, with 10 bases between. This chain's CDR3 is CASSLQVATNEKLFF. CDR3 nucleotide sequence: TGTGCCAGCAGTCTACAGGTTGCAACTAATGAAAAACTGTTTTTT.

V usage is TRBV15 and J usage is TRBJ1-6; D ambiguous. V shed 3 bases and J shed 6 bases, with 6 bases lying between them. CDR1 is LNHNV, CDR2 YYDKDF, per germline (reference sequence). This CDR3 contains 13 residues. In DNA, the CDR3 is TGTGCCACCAGCAGGGCGAGTAATTCACCCCTCCACTTT. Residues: CATSRASNSPLHF.

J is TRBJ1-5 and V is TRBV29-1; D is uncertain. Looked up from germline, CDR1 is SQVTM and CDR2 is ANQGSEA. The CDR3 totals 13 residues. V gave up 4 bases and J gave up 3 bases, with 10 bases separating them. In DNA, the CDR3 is TGCAGCGTTGGGGCCGGGATCAATCAGCCCCAGCATTTT. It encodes CSVGAGINQPQHF.

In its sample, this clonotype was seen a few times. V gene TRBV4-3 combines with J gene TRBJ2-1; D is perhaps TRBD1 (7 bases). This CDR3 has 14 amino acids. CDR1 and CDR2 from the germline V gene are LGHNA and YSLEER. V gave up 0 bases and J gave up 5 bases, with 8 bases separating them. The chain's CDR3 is CASSQDRGDNEQFF. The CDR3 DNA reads TGCGCCAGCAGCCAAGACAGGGGGGACAATGAGCAGTTCTTC.

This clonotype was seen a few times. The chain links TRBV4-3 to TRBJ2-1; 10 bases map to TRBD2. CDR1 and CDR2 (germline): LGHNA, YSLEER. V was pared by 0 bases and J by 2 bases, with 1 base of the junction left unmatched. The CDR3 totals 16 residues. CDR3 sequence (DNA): TGCGCCAGCAGCCAAGATGGACTAGCGGCCTACAATGAGCAGTTCTTC. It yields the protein CASSQDGLAAYNEQFF.

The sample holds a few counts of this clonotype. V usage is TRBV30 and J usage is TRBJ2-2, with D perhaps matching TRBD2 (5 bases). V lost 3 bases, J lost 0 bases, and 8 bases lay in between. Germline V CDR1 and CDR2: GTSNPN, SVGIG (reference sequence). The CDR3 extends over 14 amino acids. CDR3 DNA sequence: TGTGCCTGGAGCCGGGGAACGAACACCGGGGAGCTGTTTTTT. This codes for CAWSRGTNTGELFF.

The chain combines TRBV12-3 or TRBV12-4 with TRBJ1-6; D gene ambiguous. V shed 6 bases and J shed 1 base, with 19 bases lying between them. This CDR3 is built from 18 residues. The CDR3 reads CASSLGGFTWSYNSPLHF. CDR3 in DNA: TGTGCCAGCAGCCTCGGCGGGTTCACTTGGTCCTATAATTCACCCCTCCACTTT.